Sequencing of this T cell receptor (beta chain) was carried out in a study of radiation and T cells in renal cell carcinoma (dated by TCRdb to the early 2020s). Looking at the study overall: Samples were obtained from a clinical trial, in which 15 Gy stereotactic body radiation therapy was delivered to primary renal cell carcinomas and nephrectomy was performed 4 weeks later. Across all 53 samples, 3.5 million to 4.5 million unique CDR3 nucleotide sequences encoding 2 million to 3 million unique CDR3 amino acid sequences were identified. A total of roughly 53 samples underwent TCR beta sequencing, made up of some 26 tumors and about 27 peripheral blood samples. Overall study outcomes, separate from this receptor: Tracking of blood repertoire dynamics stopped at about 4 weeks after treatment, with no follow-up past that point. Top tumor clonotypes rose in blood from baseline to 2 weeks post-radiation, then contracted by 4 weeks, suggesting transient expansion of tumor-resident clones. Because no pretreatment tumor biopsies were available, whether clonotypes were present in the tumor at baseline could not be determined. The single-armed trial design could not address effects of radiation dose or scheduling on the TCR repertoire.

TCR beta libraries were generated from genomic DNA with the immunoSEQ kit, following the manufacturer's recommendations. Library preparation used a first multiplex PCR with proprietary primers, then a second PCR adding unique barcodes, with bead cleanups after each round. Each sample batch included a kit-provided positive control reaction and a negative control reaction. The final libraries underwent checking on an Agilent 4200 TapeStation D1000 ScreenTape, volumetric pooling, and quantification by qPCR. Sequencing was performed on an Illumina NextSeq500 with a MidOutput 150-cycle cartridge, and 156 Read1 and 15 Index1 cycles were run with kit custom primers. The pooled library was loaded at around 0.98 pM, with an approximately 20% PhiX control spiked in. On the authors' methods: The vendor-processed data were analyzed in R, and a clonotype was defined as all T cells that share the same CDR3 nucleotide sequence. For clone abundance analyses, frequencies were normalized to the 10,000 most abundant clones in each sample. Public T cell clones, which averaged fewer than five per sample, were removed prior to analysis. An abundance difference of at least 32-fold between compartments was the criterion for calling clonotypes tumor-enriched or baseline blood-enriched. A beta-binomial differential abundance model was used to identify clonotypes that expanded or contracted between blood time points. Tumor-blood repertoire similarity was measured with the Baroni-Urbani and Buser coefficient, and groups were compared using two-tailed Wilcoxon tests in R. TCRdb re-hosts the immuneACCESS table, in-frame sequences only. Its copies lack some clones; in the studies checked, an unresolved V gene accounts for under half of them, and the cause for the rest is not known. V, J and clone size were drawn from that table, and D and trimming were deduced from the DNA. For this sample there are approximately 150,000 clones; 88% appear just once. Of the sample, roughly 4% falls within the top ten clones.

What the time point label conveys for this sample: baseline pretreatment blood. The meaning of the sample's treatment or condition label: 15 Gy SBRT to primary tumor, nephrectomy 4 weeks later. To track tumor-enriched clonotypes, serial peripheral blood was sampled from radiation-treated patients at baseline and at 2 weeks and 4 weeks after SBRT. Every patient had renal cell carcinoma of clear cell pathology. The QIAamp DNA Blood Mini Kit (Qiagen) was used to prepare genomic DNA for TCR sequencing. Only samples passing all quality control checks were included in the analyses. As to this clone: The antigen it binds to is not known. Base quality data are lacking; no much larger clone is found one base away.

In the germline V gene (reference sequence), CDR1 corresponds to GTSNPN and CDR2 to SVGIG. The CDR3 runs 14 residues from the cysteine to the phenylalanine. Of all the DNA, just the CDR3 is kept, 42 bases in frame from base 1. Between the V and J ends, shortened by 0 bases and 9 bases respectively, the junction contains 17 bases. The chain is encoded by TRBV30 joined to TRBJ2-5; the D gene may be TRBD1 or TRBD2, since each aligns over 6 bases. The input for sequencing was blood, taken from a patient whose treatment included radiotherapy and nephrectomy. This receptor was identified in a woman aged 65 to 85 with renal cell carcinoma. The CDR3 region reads CAWSVVKGGRAQYF. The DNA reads TGTGCCTGGAGTGTAGTAAAGGGGGGTCGCGCCCAGTACTTC.